The present T cell receptor beta chain was sequenced within a study of blood T cell repertoires in COVID-19. Patients of the Seattle cohort, enrolled during active infection, were followed longitudinally. Clones were read by immunoSEQ multiplex PCR, and TCRdb kept only the in-frame ones, dropping some. This table holds about 330,000 clones, approximately 90% found once. Germline loops: CDR1 MGHRA, CDR2 YSYEKL. The CDR3 is 17 amino acids. V was shortened by 1 base and J by 10 bases, with 22 bases between the two germline ends. Sequencing was carried out using peripheral blood. This TCR was sampled from a man aged 25 to 40 with COVID-19, enrolled during active disease. The chain uses TRBV4-1 and TRBJ1-4; D is ambiguous. The CDR3 nucleotides are TGCGCCAGCAGCCAAGCGGCGGTAGCGGGAACCGCGGGAAAACTGTTTTTT. The encoded protein is CASSQAAVAGTAGKLFF.